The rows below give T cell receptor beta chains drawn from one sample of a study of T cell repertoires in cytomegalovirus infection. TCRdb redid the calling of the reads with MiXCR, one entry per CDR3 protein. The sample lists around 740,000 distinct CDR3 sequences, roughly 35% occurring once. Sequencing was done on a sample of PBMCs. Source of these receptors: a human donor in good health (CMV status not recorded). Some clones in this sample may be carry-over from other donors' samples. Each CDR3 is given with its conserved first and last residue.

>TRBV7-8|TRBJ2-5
CASSTRGRGQETQYF
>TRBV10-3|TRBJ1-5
CAISEGREQPQHF
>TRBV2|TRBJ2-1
CASSLLAGVTEQFF
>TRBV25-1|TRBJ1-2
CASSEWADYGYTF
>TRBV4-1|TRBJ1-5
CASSQGGTEDQPQHF
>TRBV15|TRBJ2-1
CATRGRRTGEENEQFF
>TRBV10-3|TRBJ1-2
CAIWREEQATGGYTF
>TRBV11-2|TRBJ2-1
CASRAQGLIYNEQFF
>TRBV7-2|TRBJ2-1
CASSFRAGGPGGYKEQFF
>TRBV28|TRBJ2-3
CASSFTDASDTQYF
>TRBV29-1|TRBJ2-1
CSVGSTASYNEQFF
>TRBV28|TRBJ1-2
CASSRVFGTHYTF
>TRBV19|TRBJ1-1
CASSMSWNTEAFF
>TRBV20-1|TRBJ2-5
CSAGQGAKETQYF
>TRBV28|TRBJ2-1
CASSSDTGDFGRNEQFF
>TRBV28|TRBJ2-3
CASSLGGGTLTDTQYF
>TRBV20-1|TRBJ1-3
CSARTPGNTIYF
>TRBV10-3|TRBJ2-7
CASRGSGYEQYF
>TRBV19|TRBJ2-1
CASVSGGLGHNEQFF
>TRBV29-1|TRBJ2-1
CSVGTSGGNEQFF
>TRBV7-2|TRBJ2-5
CASSPSTGRETQYF
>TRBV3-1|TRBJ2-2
CASSPGTYHTGELFF
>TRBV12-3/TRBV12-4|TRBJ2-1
CASSPNPQGLGSYNEQFF
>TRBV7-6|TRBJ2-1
CASSLGILAGGYNEQFF
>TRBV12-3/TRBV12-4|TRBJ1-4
CASSPHTEWGEKLFF
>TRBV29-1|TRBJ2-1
CSVEQPLSSYNEQFF
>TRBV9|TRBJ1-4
CASSASSGTHEKLFF
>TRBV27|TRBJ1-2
CASGGNRHGYTF
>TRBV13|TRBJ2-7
CASSLGAELYEQYF
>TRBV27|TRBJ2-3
CASSLEASGPRDTQYF